Following are 16 T cell receptor beta chains from one sample sequenced in a study of T cell responses to AZD1222 COVID-19 vaccine. Assay: immunoSEQ multiplex PCR; the TCRdb copy retains only in-frame clones and omits some. Found here are roughly 260,000 clones, just over 90% of them singletons; the top ten hold roughly 0.5%. The sample consisted of peripheral blood, taken on day 0 of AZD1222 vaccination. The receptors were gathered from an adult in good health.

The V call is TRBV5-1, the J call TRBJ1-6; possible D gene TRBD1, 6 bases. Trimming pared 4 bases from V and 5 bases from J, leaving 10 bases between. CDR1 SGHRS and CDR2 YFSETQ come from the germline V gene. This CDR3 is built from 14 residues. CDR3 sequence reads: CASSPGHNNSPLHF. The DNA of the CDR3 is TGCGCCAGCAGCCCGGGACACAATAATTCACCCCTCCACTTT. The full variable domain, completed using reference TRBV5-1 and TRBJ1-6, is KAGVTQTPRYLIKTRGQQVTLSCSPISGHRSVSWYQQTPGQGLQFLFEYFSETQRNKGNFPGRFSGRQFSNSRSEMNVSTLELGDSALYLCASSPGHNNSPLHFGNGTRLTVT.

CDR3 coding DNA: TGTGCCAGCAGTGGGACTAGCGGCGGGGAGCTGTTTTTT. It encodes CASSGTSGGELFF. This sequence joins TRBV12-3 or TRBV12-4 and TRBJ2-2, with 11 bases matching TRBD2. With 5 bases clipped from V and 7 bases from J, the junction kept 0 bases outside the gene matches. CDR3 length: 13 amino acids.

The rearrangement uses TRBV13 and TRBJ1-5; 7 bases are shared with TRBD1. The germline V gene encodes CDR1 PRHDT and CDR2 FYEKMQ (reference sequence). The CDR3 is 14 amino acids. The V segment lost 2 bases and the J segment 4 bases; nucleotides outside the gene matches: 2. In DNA form, the CDR3 reads TGTGCCAGCAGCTTACAGGGGGTGAATCAGCCCCAGCATTTT. Encoded protein: CASSLQGVNQPQHF.

V usage is TRBV29-1 and J usage is TRBJ2-5; TRBD2 might be the D (5 bases). V lost 8 bases and J 5 bases, leaving 15 bases between the germline ends. The CDR3 consists of 12 residues. The V gene's germline CDR1 is SQVTM and CDR2 ANQGSEA. CDR3 loop: CSSRTGRETQYF. CDR3 nucleotide sequence: TGCAGCTCCCGGACTGGCCGGGAGACCCAGTACTTC.

The chain carries TRBV20-1 and TRBJ1-5; D is possibly TRBD1 (6 bases). This CDR3 comprises 14 residues. In germline, CDR1 is DFQATT, CDR2 SNEGSKA (reference sequence). V dropped 3 bases and J dropped 6 bases, with 15 bases sitting between them. The CDR3: CSASRQGRGQPQHF. The CDR3 DNA is TGCAGTGCTAGTAGGCAGGGGCGCGGTCAGCCCCAGCATTTT.

This chain connects TRBV25-1 to TRBJ2-7; 9 bases are shared with TRBD1. Germline V gene lookup returns CDR1 MGHDK and CDR2 SYGVNS. The CDR3 sequence is 14 residues long. V gave up 4 bases and J gave up 7 bases; unmatched junction bases: 8. The CDR3 nucleotides read TGTGCCAGCAGTGTGACAGGGGGTGGTGGTGAGCAGTACTTC. Amino acids: CASSVTGGGGEQYF.

This rearrangement joins TRBV3-1 (or the pseudogene TRBV3-2) to TRBJ1-1; D uncertain. With 6 bases removed from V and 4 bases from J, the gap between germline ends came to 12 bases. This CDR3 spans 13 amino acids. Germline V gives CDR1 LGHDT, CDR2 YNNKEL (reference sequence). The CDR3 DNA reads as TGTGCCAGCAGTCGGATTGCGCTCACTGAAGCTTTCTTT. It translates to CASSRIALTEAFF.

This clone was seen more than once but under ten times. This chain joins TRBV5-6 and TRBJ1-2, with D hard to call. The CDR3 runs to 13 residues. From germline, CDR1 is SGHDT and CDR2 YYEEEE. Trimming removed 4 bases at V and 4 bases at J, with 11 bases between. The CDR3 sequence is CASSGRQFYGYTF. CDR3 nucleotides: TGTGCCAGCAGCGGGAGGCAGTTCTATGGCTACACCTTC.

This rearrangement joins TRBV28 to TRBJ2-1; tentatively, D is TRBD1 or TRBD2 (5 bases each). Trimming cost V 1 base and J 7 bases, with 11 bases left between them. The CDR3 has 14 residues. CDR1 MDHEN and CDR2 SYDVKM come from the germline V gene. The CDR3, as DNA: TGTGCCAGCAGTTTATTGGGGCGGGCAAATGAGCAGTTCTTC. Translating it yields CASSLLGRANEQFF.

This chain connects TRBV5-1 to TRBJ2-1; 8 nucleotides align to TRBD1. CDR1 and CDR2 from the germline V gene are SGHRS and YFSETQ. The CDR3 covers 15 residues. J gave up 2 bases and V 3 bases, and 4 bases lay outside the gene matches. The CDR3 DNA reads TGCGCCAGCAGCTCCCGGGACAGGCCCTACAATGAGCAGTTCTTC. This translates into CASSSRDRPYNEQFF.

The chain couples TRBV3-1 (or the pseudogene TRBV3-2) to TRBJ1-2; D gene uncertain. Per germline, CDR1 LGHDT and CDR2 YNNKEL (reference sequence). Trimming pared 3 bases from V and 7 bases from J, leaving 21 bases between. The CDR3 length is 16 residues. The CDR3: CASSQERVVVRRGYTF. For the CDR3, the DNA is TGTGCCAGCAGCCAGGAAAGGGTCGTGGTTCGTCGTGGCTACACCTTC.

This sequence joins TRBV6-5 and TRBJ1-1; D unclear. CDR3 length: 12 amino acids. The germline V and J ends were trimmed by 4 bases and 10 bases, with 13 bases remaining between them. Germline V gene lookup returns CDR1 MNHEY and CDR2 SVGAGI. CDR3 nucleotide sequence: TGTGCCAGCAGTTCCCCGCCGGCGGGAGCTTTCTTT. It translates to CASSSPPAGAFF.

The genes are TRBV9 and TRBJ2-7, with 10 bases matching TRBD1. Germline V gene sequence: CDR1 SGDLS, CDR2 YYNGEE. The ends lost 2 bases at V and 4 bases at J; junction bases unmatched: 9. The CDR3 is made up of 16 amino acids. CDR3 region: CASSVGSGQGIYEQYF. The CDR3 bases are TGTGCCAGCAGCGTGGGGTCGGGACAGGGGATTTACGAGCAGTACTTC.

J is TRBJ2-1 and V is TRBV28; 8 nucleotides match TRBD2. Germline values: CDR1 MDHEN, CDR2 SYDVKM. V was pared by 4 bases and J by 3 bases, with 14 bases of the junction left unmatched. This CDR3 region has 18 residues. CDR3 sequence (DNA): TGTGCCAGCAGTTCCCGCCGTGGGGCGGGGGGAATCTACAATGAGCAGTTCTTC. Its translation: CASSSRRGAGGIYNEQFF.

The J gene is TRBJ1-2, the V gene TRBV9; TRBD1 aligns across 7 bases. The CDR3 contains 15 residues. The germline V gene has CDR1 SGDLS and CDR2 YYNGEE. V lost 1 base, J lost 8 bases, and 11 bases stayed unmatched. The CDR3 is CASSVSPQGVEGYTF. In DNA, the CDR3 is TGTGCCAGCAGCGTAAGCCCTCAGGGGGTGGAAGGCTACACCTTC.

CDR3 DNA: TGTGCCAGCTCACCACCTAACAGGGACGGGGAGCTGTTTTTT. It encodes CASSPPNRDGELFF. The rearrangement uses TRBV18 and TRBJ2-2, with D possibly TRBD1 on 6 matching bases. V lost 0 bases and J 7 bases, leaving 9 bases between the germline ends. Germline CDR1 KGHSH, CDR2 LQKENI. The CDR3 runs to 14 residues.